This TCR beta chain stems from a study of neurological immune-mediated disorders. Regarding the study as a whole: TCR-beta repertoires seemed private in all groups, with no expanded CDR3 amino acid sequences shared. Patients with HTLV-1-associated myelopathy had the highest level of TCR clonal expansion, whereas patients with multiple sclerosis had the lowest level, falling beneath the level found in healthy controls. The phylogenetic placement of 18 of 34 multiple sclerosis patients' repertoires in one related-CDR3 cluster constitutes a possible signature.

The table lists this clonotype with many counts. As yet, its antigen is unknown. The V end lost 0 bases, the J end lost 2 bases, and 9 bases lay between the germline ends. CDR1 is SGHRS and CDR2 is YFSETQ in the germline V gene. CDR3 length: 14 residues. Unsorted libraries used 2 million PBMCs kept at -80 degrees C. TCRdb called the 5' RACE reads again in MiXCR, with one record for every CDR3 protein. The data hold fewer than 75,000 distinct CDR3 sequences, with 3.4% observed a single time. This receptor was obtained from a man aged 40-49 years with multiple sclerosis. What was sequenced was PBMCs. V and J are TRBV5-1 and TRBJ2-7; D gene unclear. The CDR3 DNA reads as TGCGCCAGCAGCTTGGGACGGTTCCCCTACGAGCAGTACTTC. It is translated as CASSLGRFPYEQYF.